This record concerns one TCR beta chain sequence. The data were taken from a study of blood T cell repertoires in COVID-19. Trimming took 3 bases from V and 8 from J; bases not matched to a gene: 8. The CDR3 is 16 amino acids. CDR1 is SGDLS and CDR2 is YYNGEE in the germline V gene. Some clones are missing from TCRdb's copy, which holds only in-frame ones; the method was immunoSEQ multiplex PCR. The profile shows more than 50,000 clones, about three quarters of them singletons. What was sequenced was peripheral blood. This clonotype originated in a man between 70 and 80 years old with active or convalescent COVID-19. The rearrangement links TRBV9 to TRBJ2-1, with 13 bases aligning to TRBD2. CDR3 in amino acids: CASSGTSGRVFDEQFF. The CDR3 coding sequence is TGTGCCAGCAGCGGTACTAGCGGGAGGGTGTTTGATGAGCAGTTCTTC.